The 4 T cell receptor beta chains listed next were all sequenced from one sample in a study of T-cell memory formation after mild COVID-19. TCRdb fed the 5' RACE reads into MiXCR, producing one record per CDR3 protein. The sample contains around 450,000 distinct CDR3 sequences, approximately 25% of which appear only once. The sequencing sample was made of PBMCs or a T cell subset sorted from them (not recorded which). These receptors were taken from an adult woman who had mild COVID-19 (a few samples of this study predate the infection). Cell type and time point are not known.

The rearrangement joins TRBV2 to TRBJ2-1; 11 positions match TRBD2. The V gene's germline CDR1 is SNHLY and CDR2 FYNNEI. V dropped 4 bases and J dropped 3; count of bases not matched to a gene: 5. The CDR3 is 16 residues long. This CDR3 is CASSVPGLADYNEQFF. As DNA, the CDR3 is TGTGCCAGCAGTGTCCCGGGACTAGCGGACTACAATGAGCAGTTCTTC. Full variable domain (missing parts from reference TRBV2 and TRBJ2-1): EPEVTQTPSHQVTQMGQEVILRCVPISNHLYFYWYRQILGQKVEFLVSFYNNEISEKSEIFDDQFSVERPDGSNFTLKIRSTKLEDSAMYFCASSVPGLADYNEQFFGPGTRLTVL.

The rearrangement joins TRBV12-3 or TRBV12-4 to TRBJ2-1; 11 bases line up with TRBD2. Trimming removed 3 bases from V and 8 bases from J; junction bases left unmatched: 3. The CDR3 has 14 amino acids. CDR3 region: CASSFSSGGDEQFF. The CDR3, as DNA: TGTGCCAGCAGTTTTAGTAGCGGGGGGGATGAGCAGTTCTTC.

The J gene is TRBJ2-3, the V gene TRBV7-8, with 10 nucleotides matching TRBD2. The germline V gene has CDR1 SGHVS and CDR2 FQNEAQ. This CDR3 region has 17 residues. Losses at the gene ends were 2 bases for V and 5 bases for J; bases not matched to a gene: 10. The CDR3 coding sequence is TGTGCCAGCAGCTTACCCCCCGGAACTAGCGGGGAAGATACGCAGTATTTT. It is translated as CASSLPPGTSGEDTQYF.

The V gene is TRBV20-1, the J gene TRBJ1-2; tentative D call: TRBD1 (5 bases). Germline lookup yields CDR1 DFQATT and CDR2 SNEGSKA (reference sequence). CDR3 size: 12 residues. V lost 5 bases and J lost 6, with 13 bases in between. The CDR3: CSAGHPRDGYTF. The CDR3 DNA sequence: TGCAGTGCTGGACACCCGAGGGATGGCTACACCTTC.